The clone carrying this TCR beta chain has a count of ten or more. The antigen is unknown. MiXCR was run by TCRdb on the 5' RACE reads, yielding one entry per CDR3 protein. The table records 500,000 to 650,000 distinct CDR3 sequences, about 7% of them present only once. CDR3 length equals 13 residues. V lost 3 bases and J 7 bases, leaving 12 bases between the germline ends. These data originate in a study of identical twins. Study results and caveats: Twins shared beta out-of-frame sequences in excess, but this excess was weaker. Out-of-frame sharing of TCR alpha in monozygotic twins was underestimated by models.

The donor group consisted entirely of healthy Caucasians. These same records also appear under a second study, on yellow fever vaccine responses in identical twins. From that paper: Twins' vaccine T cell responses reportedly seemed partly convergent and partly personalized.

The source is a woman under 30 in good health. The chain carries TRBV12-3 or TRBV12-4 and TRBJ1-1; a weak D match, TRBD1 (5 bases). The sample consisted of PBMCs. CDR3 residues: CASSFIGDGEAFF. The CDR3 coding sequence is TGTGCCAGCAGTTTCATTGGGGACGGTGAAGCTTTCTTT.